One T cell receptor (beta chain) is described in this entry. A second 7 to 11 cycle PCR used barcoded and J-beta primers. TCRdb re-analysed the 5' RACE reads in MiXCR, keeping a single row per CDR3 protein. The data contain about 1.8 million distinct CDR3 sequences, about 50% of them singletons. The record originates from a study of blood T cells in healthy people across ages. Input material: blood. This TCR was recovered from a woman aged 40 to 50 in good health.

The CDR3 sequence: CASSRDRGPANYGYTF. The CDR3 coding sequence is TGCGCCAGCAGCCGCGACAGGGGCCCCGCTAACTATGGCTACACCTTC. The genes are TRBV4-3 and TRBJ1-2, with 8 bases that match TRBD1. Germline V CDR1 and CDR2: LGHNA, YSLEER. The CDR3 length is 16 residues. V lost 4 bases, J lost 0 bases, and 7 bases stayed unmatched.